These 17 T cell receptor beta chains came from one sample sequenced in a study of blood T cell repertoires in COVID-19. This table comes from immunoSEQ multiplex PCR, and its TCRdb copy is limited to in-frame clones, with some not included. The sample records about 54,000 clones, about 82% being singletons. What was sequenced was peripheral blood. Receptors originate from a human donor in a cohort sampled during active COVID-19.

This clone was counted once. This sequence joins TRBV19 and TRBJ2-7, with 12 bases identical to TRBD2. V trimming: 9 bases; J trimming: 0 bases; junction bases outside the gene matches: 3. In germline, CDR1 is LNHDA, CDR2 SQIVND (reference sequence). This CDR3 has 14 residues. In nucleotides, the CDR3 is TGTGCCAGCACGACTAGCGGGAGCTCCTACGAGCAGTACTTC. Encoded protein: CASTTSGSSYEQYF.

The rearrangement joins TRBV15 to TRBJ1-1, with 7 bases lining up with TRBD1. The CDR3 totals 14 residues. The V gene's germline CDR1 is LNHNV and CDR2 YYDKDF (reference sequence). V shed 6 bases and J 2 bases; nucleotides not matched to a gene: 6. The CDR3 nucleotides read TGTGCCACCAGTGACGACAGGGTCAACACTGAAGCTTTCTTT. Its protein product is CATSDDRVNTEAFF.

The rearrangement links TRBV19 to TRBJ2-5; 9 positions match TRBD1. The CDR3 runs 15 residues. The ends lost 1 base at V and 2 bases at J; junction bases unmatched: 2. Germline-derived CDR1 and CDR2 are LNHDA and SQIVND (reference sequence). The CDR3 region is CASSIGTGAQETQYF. In DNA form, the CDR3 reads TGTGCCAGTAGTATAGGGACAGGGGCTCAAGAGACCCAGTACTTC.

Written as DNA, the CDR3 is TGTGCCAGCAGCAAGGGGGCCCGCACAGATACGCAGTATTTT. Residues: CASSKGARTDTQYF. The genes are TRBV6-1 and TRBJ2-3; 7 nucleotides agree with TRBD1. CDR3 length equals 14 residues. Germline V gene sequence: CDR1 MNHNS, CDR2 SASEGT. The ends lost 6 bases at V and 1 base at J; junction bases unmatched: 4.

This rearrangement joins TRBV5-1 to TRBJ1-2, with 7 positions matching TRBD1. Germline-derived CDR1 and CDR2 are SGHRS and YFSETQ. With 0 bases clipped from V and 5 bases from J, the junction kept 4 bases outside the gene matches. The CDR3 runs 14 residues. The CDR3 nucleotides are TGCGCCAGCAGCTTGGTCCCGGGACAGTATGGCTACACCTTC. It specifies CASSLVPGQYGYTF.

This rearrangement joins TRBV7-8 to TRBJ2-2; TRBD2 aligns across 15 bases. The V gene end was trimmed by 5 bases and the J gene end by 4 bases; junction bases not matched to a gene: 11. Germline CDR1 SGHVS, CDR2 FQNEAQ. The CDR3 covers 19 residues. The CDR3 region has the DNA TGTGCCAGCAGCCCCCGGACTAGCGGGAGGGCTTATAGCACCGGGGAGCTGTTTTTT. Translated, it gives CASSPRTSGRAYSTGELFF.

The chain employs TRBV11-2 and TRBJ2-4; tentative D call: TRBD2 (6 bases). V was clipped by 3 bases and J by 7 bases, with 13 bases between them. Per germline, CDR1 SGHAT and CDR2 FQNNGV. The CDR3 spans 14 residues. Written as DNA, the CDR3 is TGTGCCAGCAGCTTGGGCCTCGCGGGGAACATTCAGTACTTC. Translation gives CASSLGLAGNIQYF.

The rearrangement links TRBV9 to TRBJ2-7, with 15 bases identical to TRBD2. With 4 bases clipped from V and 4 bases from J, the junction kept 3 bases outside the gene matches. Germline CDR1 SGDLS, CDR2 YYNGEE. CDR3 length: 15 residues. Here the CDR3 DNA reads TGTGCCAGCAGCATGGGGACTAGCGGGAGGTACGAGCAGTACTTC. This gives the protein CASSMGTSGRYEQYF. Complete variable domain (other parts from reference TRBV9 and TRBJ2-7): DSGVTQTPKHLITATGQRVTLRCSPRSGDLSVYWYQQSLDQGLQFLIQYYNGEERAKGNILERFSAQQFPDLHSELNLSSLELGDSALYFCASSMGTSGRYEQYFGPGTRLTVT.

J is TRBJ2-1 and V is TRBV28, with 8 bases that match TRBD2. Germline CDR1 is MDHEN and CDR2 is SYDVKM. This CDR3 has 14 amino acids. Trimming at V came to 6 bases and at J to 5 bases, leaving 6 bases not matched to a gene. The CDR3 region has the DNA TGTGCCAGCAGGGTACTAGCGGAAAACAATGAGCAGTTCTTC. Translation gives CASRVLAENNEQFF.

This clone was counted only a few times. The V gene is TRBV5-1, the J gene TRBJ2-7; 10 bases are shared with TRBD1. CDR3 length equals 14 residues. Trimming at V came to 4 bases and at J to 4 bases, leaving 5 bases not matched to a gene. Germline V gene sequence: CDR1 SGHRS, CDR2 YFSETQ. The CDR3 DNA is TGCGCCAGCAGCCCGACAGGGGGCAGGTACGAGCAGTACTTC. This sequence encodes CASSPTGGRYEQYF.

The chain links TRBV7-2 to TRBJ2-1, with 8 bases aligning to TRBD1. Looked up from germline, CDR1 is SGHTA and CDR2 is FQGNSA. The CDR3 totals 17 residues. V gave up 3 bases and J gave up 5 bases; unmatched junction bases: 12. In nucleotides, the CDR3 is TGTGCCAGCAGCTTGGCCAGGGGGCTTCCCCCTGACAATGAGCAGTTCTTC. It encodes CASSLARGLPPDNEQFF.

This chain joins TRBV6-5 and TRBJ2-5; perhaps TRBD2 as D (6 bases). CDR3 size: 14 residues. Per germline, CDR1 MNHEY and CDR2 SVGAGI. V lost 6 bases, J lost 2 bases, and 13 bases lay in between. The CDR3 reads CASSGIGGQETQYF. Written as DNA, the CDR3 is TGTGCCAGCAGCGGAATTGGGGGGCAAGAGACCCAGTACTTC.

This chain uses TRBV7-2 with TRBJ1-1; D may be TRBD1 (6 bases). V dropped 3 bases and J dropped 1 base, with 12 bases sitting between them. The CDR3 loop spans 15 amino acids. CDR1 is SGHTA and CDR2 is FQGNSA in the germline V gene. The CDR3 DNA sequence: TGTGCCAGCAGCTTTACAGGGATCCCGAACACTGAAGCTTTCTTT. Its translation is CASSFTGIPNTEAFF.

The chain recombines TRBV7-8 with TRBJ2-6; D gene ambiguous. The length of the CDR3 is 14 residues. The germline gives CDR1 SGHVS, CDR2 FQNEAQ. Trimming left V 2 bases short and J 2 bases short, with 4 bases between. The CDR3, as DNA: TGTGCCAGCAGCTTAACGGCTGGGGCCAACGTCCTGACTTTC. It yields the protein CASSLTAGANVLTF.

This chain links TRBV9 with TRBJ2-5; D is possibly TRBD1 (6 bases). Germline assignment: CDR1 SGDLS and CDR2 YYNGEE. V shed 4 bases and J shed 1 base, with 11 bases lying between them. The CDR3 covers 14 residues. The DNA of the CDR3 is TGTGCCAGCAGCCCACGACAGGCCCAAGAGACCCAGTACTTC. Translation: CASSPRQAQETQYF.

This chain joins TRBV9 and TRBJ2-7; 7 positions match TRBD1. CDR1 and CDR2 (germline): SGDLS, YYNGEE. The V and J ends lost 0 bases and 5 bases, in that order; junction bases with no gene match: 14. There are 17 residues in the CDR3. The CDR3 DNA is TGTGCCAGCAGCGTAGGGGACGTTACCGACAGGGTGGACGAGCAGTACTTC. Its protein product is CASSVGDVTDRVDEQYF.

The CDR3 sequence is CASSAQLQDYEQYF. CDR3 sequence (DNA): TGTGCCAGCAGCGCCCAACTACAGGACTACGAGCAGTACTTC. V and J are TRBV7-2 and TRBJ2-7, with a tentative D call TRBD1 (5 bases). This CDR3 is built from 14 residues. Per germline, CDR1 SGHTA and CDR2 FQGNSA. Trimming removed 5 bases from V and 3 bases from J, with 14 bases in between.